The 6 T cell receptor beta chains presented below share a single source sample, sequenced in a study of T cell responses to AZD1222 COVID-19 vaccine. Repertoires were generated with immunoSEQ multiplex PCR, while TCRdb's copy carries only in-frame clones and drops some. The data hold 150,000 to 200,000 clones, with around 88% observed a single time. Here the sequenced sample was peripheral blood, taken 28 days after the second AZD1222 dose. These receptor sequences come from an adult who received the AZD1222 COVID-19 vaccine.

This clone was recorded once. V usage is TRBV5-4 and J usage is TRBJ1-6; TRBD1 matches 8 bases. Germline values: CDR1 SGHNT, CDR2 YYREEE (reference sequence). The CDR3 has 15 amino acids. Unmatched junction bases numbered 7, after V lost 1 base and J lost 10 bases. The CDR3 loop reads CASSLSDRAGSPLHF. The CDR3 nucleotides read TGTGCCAGCAGCTTGTCGGACAGGGCTGGGTCACCCCTCCACTTT. Variable domain in full (rest from reference TRBV5-4 and TRBJ1-6): ETGVTQSPTHLIKTRGQQVTLRCSSQSGHNTVSWYQQALGQGPQFIFQYYREEENGRGNFPPRFSGLQFPNYSSELNVNALELDDSALYLCASSLSDRAGSPLHFGNGTRLTVT.

The chain couples TRBV5-1 to TRBJ2-7, with TRBD1 matching over 8 bases. The junction had 6 bases not matched to a gene; V was cut back by 4 bases and J by 0 bases. This CDR3 has 15 amino acids. The germline V gene has CDR1 SGHRS and CDR2 YFSETQ. CDR3 nucleotides: TGCGCCAGCAGCACCTCAGGGGGCAGCTCCTACGAGCAGTACTTC. Amino acids: CASSTSGGSSYEQYF.

This chain uses TRBV6-2 or TRBV6-3 with TRBJ2-7; TRBD2 aligns across 9 bases. The CDR3 is made up of 15 amino acids. Losses at the gene ends were 5 bases for V and 1 base for J; bases not matched to a gene: 6. The V gene's germline CDR1 is MNHEY and CDR2 SVGEGT. Written as DNA, the CDR3 is TGTGCCAGCAGTGCGGGGGGGGCGAAGTCCTACGAGCAGTACTTC. It translates to CASSAGGAKSYEQYF.

This chain links TRBV6-1 with TRBJ1-2; D gene ambiguous. CDR1 and CDR2 from the germline V gene are MNHNS and SASEGT. This CDR3 region has 13 residues. V was shortened by 1 base and J by 8 bases, with 11 bases between the two germline ends. The CDR3 DNA is TGTGCCAGCAGTGAAGTTCTTCCGTCCGGCTACACCTTC. Translated: CASSEVLPSGYTF.

The chain is built from TRBV7-3 and TRBJ2-3, with TRBD2 identical over 12 bases. The CDR3 consists of 16 residues. Per germline, CDR1 SGHTA and CDR2 FQGTGA. Trimming cost V 5 bases and J 1 base; bases outside gene matches: 4. The CDR3 sequence is CASSPRLAGGTDTQYF. The CDR3 region has the DNA TGTGCCAGCAGCCCCCGACTAGCGGGGGGCACAGATACGCAGTATTTT. The whole variable domain, remainder taken from reference TRBV7-3 and TRBJ2-3, is GAGVSQTPSNKVTEKGKYVELRCDPISGHTALYWYRQSLGQGPEFLIYFQGTGAADDSGLPNDRFFAVRPEGSVSTLKIQRTERGDSAVYLCASSPRLAGGTDTQYFGPGTRLTVL.

V gene TRBV5-4 combines with J gene TRBJ2-3, with D perhaps matching TRBD1 (6 bases). Per germline, CDR1 SGHNT and CDR2 YYREEE (reference sequence). The CDR3 is 15 residues long. Trimming shortened V by 5 bases and J by 0 bases, and 13 bases separated the two germline ends. CDR3 in DNA: TGTGCCAGCAGTTCGGGACAACATAGCACAGATACGCAGTATTTT. Translation gives CASSSGQHSTDTQYF.